Listed below are T cell receptor beta chains from one sample, sequenced in a study of blood T cells in healthy people across ages. TCRdb reprocessed the 5' RACE reads with MiXCR, giving one entry per CDR3 protein. In the table there are roughly 1 million distinct CDR3 sequences, 20% to 25% of which are singletons. These data also formed part of another study, on T cells of mothers and their children.

The specimen was blood. The receptors shown here come from a girl aged 2-10 years in good health. The CDR3 runs from the conserved cysteine through the conserved F or W. Each record gives: J gene, V gene, CDR3 length, clone size, D gene, CDR3 DNA, CDR3 protein. The D gene is left open where the match is weak. Part of the rows lack a size; the others show once, few, many or a class for expanded clones.

J: TRBJ2-5; V: TRBV4-1; length: 12; size: -; D: -; DNA: TGCGCCAGCAGCGGGGTAAGCGAGACCCAGTACTTC; CDR3: CASSGVSETQYF
J: TRBJ1-2; V: TRBV13; length: 14; size: -; D: TRBD1; DNA: TGTGCCAGCAGCTTAGATGGGACAGGAGGAGGCTACACCTTC; CDR3: CASSLDGTGGGYTF
J: TRBJ2-5; V: TRBV4-1; length: 16; size: -; D: -; DNA: TGCGCCAGCAGCCAAGTTTTCGACCCGACAGTAGAGACCCAGTACTTC; CDR3: CASSQVFDPTVETQYF
J: TRBJ2-3; V: TRBV6-4; length: 16; size: -; D: TRBD2; DNA: TGTGCCAGCAGTGACTCCGGGACTAGCGGATCAGATACGCAGTATTTT; CDR3: CASSDSGTSGSDTQYF
J: TRBJ1-1; V: TRBV9; length: 14; size: -; D: -; DNA: TGTGCCAGCAGCATCGGGGGCAGGGACACTGAAGCTTTCTTT; CDR3: CASSIGGRDTEAFF
J: TRBJ2-7; V: TRBV28; length: 15; size: few; D: TRBD2; DNA: TGTGCCAGCAGCTTTGCTAGCGGGAGGTACTACGAGCAGTACTTC; CDR3: CASSFASGRYYEQYF
J: TRBJ1-4; V: TRBV9; length: 12; size: -; D: -; DNA: TGTGCCAGCAGCGGGGGAGAGGGGAAACTGTTTTTT; CDR3: CASSGGEGKLFF
J: TRBJ2-1; V: TRBV28; length: 13; size: few; D: TRBD1; DNA: TGTGCCAGCAGAGGACAGGGCTACAATGAGCAGTTCTTC; CDR3: CASRGQGYNEQFF
J: TRBJ2-4; V: TRBV13; length: 16; size: -; D: TRBD2; DNA: TGTGCCAGCAGCTTAGGAGCGGGAGTAACCAAAAACATTCAGTACTTC; CDR3: CASSLGAGVTKNIQYF
J: TRBJ1-1; V: TRBV2; length: 13; size: few; D: TRBD1; DNA: TGTGCCACCGAAGGACAGGGGAACACTGAAGCTTTCTTT; CDR3: CATEGQGNTEAFF
J: TRBJ1-1; V: TRBV7-3; length: 15; size: -; D: -; DNA: TGTGCCAGCACTAGGGCGGGTATTGGGAACACTGAAGCTTTCTTT; CDR3: CASTRAGIGNTEAFF
J: TRBJ2-1; V: TRBV29-1; length: 13; size: -; D: -; DNA: TGCAGCGTCAAACTCCCACAGTACAATGAGCAGTTCTTC; CDR3: CSVKLPQYNEQFF
J: TRBJ2-1; V: TRBV7-3; length: 17; size: few; D: -; DNA: TGTGCCAGCAGCTTAATGGGGGGGCAGATACCCTACAATGAGCAGTTCTTC; CDR3: CASSLMGGQIPYNEQFF
J: TRBJ2-2; V: TRBV7-8; length: 19; size: -; D: -; DNA: TGTGCCAGCAGCTTAGAAGCATCCCCACTAGTAACTAGGACCGGGGAGCTGTTTTTT; CDR3: CASSLEASPLVTRTGELFF
J: TRBJ2-7; V: TRBV24-1; length: 12; size: few; D: -; DNA: TGTGCCACCAGTGATCCCAACGGCGAGCAGTACTTC; CDR3: CATSDPNGEQYF
J: TRBJ2-1; V: TRBV2; length: 14; size: -; D: -; DNA: TGTGCCAGGAATGGGGGGGGCACCGGCAATGAGCAGTTCTTC; CDR3: CARNGGGTGNEQFF
J: TRBJ2-3; V: TRBV9; length: 15; size: -; D: -; DNA: TGTGCCAGCAGCGCCTATGCGGGGAGGTCAGATACGCAGTATTTT; CDR3: CASSAYAGRSDTQYF
J: TRBJ2-7; V: TRBV28; length: 14; size: -; D: TRBD2; DNA: TGTGCCAGCACTCCCTTGGGAGGGGAGTACGAGCAGTACTTC; CDR3: CASTPLGGEYEQYF
J: TRBJ1-3; V: TRBV7-6; length: 18; size: few; D: -; DNA: TGTGCCAGCAGCTTAGCCCGAACTTCACAGGGACCAGGAAACACCATATATTTT; CDR3: CASSLARTSQGPGNTIYF
J: TRBJ2-5; V: TRBV20-1; length: 14; size: many; D: TRBD2; DNA: TGCAGTGCTTCGGGACTAGCGAATCAAGAGACCCAGTACTTC; CDR3: CSASGLANQETQYF